This entry features one T cell receptor (beta chain) sequence. Which cohort a participant joined came from the clinical history participants gave. This specimen belongs to a study of blood T cell repertoires in COVID-19. Study overall: Sample material is recorded as cDNA or gDNA derived from T cells, B-cell-depleted T cells, or PBMCs.

Between the trimmed V and J ends, which lost 5 bases and 7 bases, there was a span of 14 bases. The CDR3 contains 13 residues. Germline V CDR1 and CDR2: MNHEY, SMNVEV (reference sequence). As handled by the study authors: Reference gene primer amplification gave nucleated cell count estimates. This table comes from immunoSEQ multiplex PCR, and its TCRdb copy is limited to in-frame clones, with some not included. The DNA was the basis for D and trimming; V, J and clone size are from that table. The sample shows some 220,000 clones, 85% to 90% of them seen only once. The source of this sequence is a woman between 18 and 30 years old in a cohort exposed to, infected with or recovered from COVID-19 (not recorded which). The V call is TRBV27, the J call TRBJ1-1; D not certain. Sequenced material: PBMCs or T cells enriched from blood (not recorded which). CDR3 amino acids: CASSPNTRYEAFF. In DNA, the CDR3 is TGTGCCAGCAGTCCAAACACCCGATATGAAGCTTTCTTT.